Following are 30 T cell receptor beta chains from one sample sequenced in a study of cytomegalovirus exposure and HLA in healthy donors. The data were produced by immunoSEQ multiplex PCR, yet TCRdb's version contains in-frame clones alone and is incomplete. In the table there are 70,000 or so clones, 94% of which are singletons. Material for sequencing was PBMCs. All receptors come from a man aged 18 to 30 in good health and CMV-seropositive.

V gene TRBV28 combines with J gene TRBJ2-2, with D perhaps TRBD1 (6 bases). The germline V gene encodes CDR1 MDHEN and CDR2 SYDVKM. The CDR3 extends over 15 amino acids. Trimming removed 1 base at V and 7 bases at J, with 13 bases between. CDR3 nucleotide sequence: TGTGCCAGCAGTTTATCAGGGGCCTTGGGCGGGGAGCTGTTTTTT. As protein: CASSLSGALGGELFF.

The chain uses TRBV28 and TRBJ2-7, with 8 bases lining up with TRBD2. This CDR3 is built from 16 residues. V lost 6 bases, J lost 2 bases, and 12 bases stayed unmatched. Germline V gene data show CDR1 as MDHEN and CDR2 as SYDVKM. CDR3 region: CASSITSGPLPYEQYF. CDR3 DNA: TGTGCCAGCAGCATAACTAGCGGTCCGTTACCCTACGAGCAGTACTTC.

This chain links TRBV5-4 with TRBJ2-7; D may be TRBD1 (5 bases). Between the trimmed V and J ends, which lost 0 bases and 2 bases, there was a span of 6 bases. The CDR3 is 13 residues long. Germline values: CDR1 SGHNT, CDR2 YYREEE (reference sequence). The CDR3 DNA reads TGTGCCAGCAGCTTGGCAGGGCCCTACGAGCAGTACTTC. It is translated as CASSLAGPYEQYF. The variable domain in full, completed from reference TRBV5-4 and TRBJ2-7, reads ETGVTQSPTHLIKTRGQQVTLRCSSQSGHNTVSWYQQALGQGPQFIFQYYREEENGRGNFPPRFSGLQFPNYSSELNVNALELDDSALYLCASSLAGPYEQYFGPGTRLTVT.

This chain links TRBV5-6 with TRBJ2-7, with D hard to call. The CDR3 sequence is 12 residues long. The V gene lost 5 bases and the J gene lost 3 bases, with 9 bases spanning the gap. CDR1 is SGHDT, CDR2 YYEEEE, per germline. The CDR3: CASSLGHYEQYF. Here the CDR3 DNA reads TGTGCCAGCAGTCTTGGGCACTACGAGCAGTACTTC.

CDR3 region: CAISARTGAISGANVLTF. The CDR3 DNA reads TGTGCCATCAGCGCCCGGACAGGGGCGATCTCTGGGGCCAACGTCCTGACTTTC. The chain carries TRBV10-3 and TRBJ2-6; 9 bases match TRBD1. The CDR3 is 18 residues long. Unmatched junction bases numbered 9, after V lost 6 bases and J lost 0 bases. Per the germline V gene, CDR1 is ENHRY and CDR2 is SYGVKD.

V is TRBV28 and J is TRBJ2-1, with a weak D call TRBD2 (7 bases). This CDR3 comprises 16 residues. The germline gives CDR1 MDHEN, CDR2 SYDVKM. V was cut by 4 bases and J by 9 bases, with 22 bases left in between. For the CDR3, the DNA is TGTGCCAGCAGTTCCCAGGCGGGGGCCGTGTCGATTGAGCAGTTCTTC. It specifies CASSSQAGAVSIEQFF. Using reference TRBV28 and TRBJ2-1 for the parts outside the CDR3, the full variable domain is DVKVTQSSRYLVKRTGEKVFLECVQDMDHENMFWYRQDPGLGLRLIYFSYDVKMKEKGDIPEGYSVSREKKERFSLILESASTNQTSMYLCASSSQAGAVSIEQFFGPGTRLTVL.

The chain uses TRBV6-5 and TRBJ2-3, with D possibly being TRBD1 (6 bases). Germline lookup yields CDR1 MNHEY and CDR2 SVGAGI. V was clipped by 2 bases and J by 3 bases, with 12 bases between them. The CDR3 has 15 residues. The CDR3: CASSYRPQGTDTQYF. The CDR3 coding sequence is TGTGCCAGCAGTTACCGGCCACAGGGAACAGATACGCAGTATTTT.

Regarding this clone: The junction shows a germline mismatch at one end, possibly a read error. The chain has TRBV28 and TRBJ1-1; D unresolved. CDR3 length equals 12 residues. Germline lookup yields CDR1 MDHEN and CDR2 SYDVKM. The DNA of the CDR3 is TGTGCCAGCAGTTTACATCTAAGTGGGAGGGTGTTT. Residues: CASSLHLSGRVF.

This sequence joins TRBV30 and TRBJ1-5, with 10 bases fitting TRBD1. The length of the CDR3 is 14 residues. Per the germline V gene, CDR1 is GTSNPN and CDR2 is SVGIG (reference sequence). CDR3 DNA: TGTGCATCCTCCGGGACAGGGGGCAATCAGCCCCAGCATTTT. Its translation: CASSGTGGNQPQHF.

The rearrangement joins TRBV18 to TRBJ1-1; TRBD1 is a possible D gene (5 bases). The germline V and J ends were trimmed by 2 bases and 1 base, with 11 bases remaining between them. This CDR3 is built from 15 residues. CDR1 is KGHSH, CDR2 LQKENI, per germline. The CDR3 DNA reads as TGTGCCAGCTCACCAGGGGCTTTTCCGAACACTGAAGCTTTCTTT. Amino acid sequence: CASSPGAFPNTEAFF. Together with reference TRBV18 and TRBJ1-1, the CDR3 gives the full variable domain: NAGVMQNPRHLVRRRGQEARLRCSPMKGHSHVYWYRQLPEEGLKFMVYLQKENIIDESGMPKERFSAEFPKEGPSILRIQQVVRGDSAAYFCASSPGAFPNTEAFFGQGTRLTVV.

J is TRBJ2-7 and V is TRBV10-1; a possible D gene is TRBD1 (6 bases). The germline gives CDR1 WNHNN, CDR2 SYGVQD (reference sequence). Trimming removed 2 bases from V and 7 bases from J, with 12 bases in between. The length of the CDR3 is 13 residues. DNA of the CDR3: TGCGCCAGCAGTGAGACCCTAGGACAGGAGCAGTACTTC. Translated: CASSETLGQEQYF.

Here the CDR3 reads CRAGGGLAGVGEQFF. Written as DNA, the CDR3 is TGCCGCGCCGGGGGGGGGCTAGCGGGAGTAGGAGAGCAGTTCTTC. The V and J genes are TRBV29-1 and TRBJ2-1; 10 bases are shared with TRBD2. CDR3 size: 15 residues. From germline, CDR1 is SQVTM and CDR2 ANQGSEA.

The chain uses TRBV28 and TRBJ1-5; TRBD1 is a possible D gene (5 bases). The CDR3 covers 14 residues. Germline assignment: CDR1 MDHEN and CDR2 SYDVKM. V was trimmed by 6 bases and J by 3 bases, leaving 12 bases between them. In nucleotides, the CDR3 is TGTGCCAGCAGACCCGACAGATACAATCAGCCCCAGCATTTT. Its protein product is CASRPDRYNQPQHF.

The V gene is TRBV7-6, the J gene TRBJ2-2; D is unclear. The CDR3 spans 16 residues. CDR1 is SGHVS and CDR2 is FNYEAQ in the germline V gene. V shed 2 bases and J shed 3 bases, with 13 bases lying between them. CDR3: CASSLNGRSHTGELFF. CDR3 nucleotide sequence: TGTGCCAGCAGCTTAAATGGTCGGTCCCACACCGGGGAGCTGTTTTTT.

The genes are TRBV18 and TRBJ1-4; 9 bases are shared with TRBD1. Trimming cost V 3 bases and J 2 bases; bases outside gene matches: 4. The CDR3 has 16 amino acids. Germline CDR1 and CDR2: KGHSH and LQKENI. The CDR3 nucleotides are TGTGCCAGCTCACCGGGACAGGGCGGTACTAATGAAAAACTGTTTTTT. Its translation: CASSPGQGGTNEKLFF.

The rearrangement joins TRBV15 to TRBJ2-1; D is possibly TRBD2 (6 bases). The germline V gene encodes CDR1 LNHNV and CDR2 YYDKDF (reference sequence). The CDR3 runs to 15 residues. Trimming cost V 9 bases and J 7 bases, with 22 bases left between them. CDR3 residues: CATTFGGEGWNEQFF. The DNA of the CDR3 is TGTGCCACGACGTTCGGCGGGGAAGGGTGGAATGAGCAGTTCTTC.

The chain uses TRBV7-9 and TRBJ2-1; TRBD2 matches 7 bases. Unmatched junction bases numbered 4, after V lost 5 bases and J lost 0 bases. CDR1 SEHNR and CDR2 FQNEAQ come from the germline V gene (reference sequence). The CDR3 has 15 amino acids. The DNA of the CDR3 is TGTGCCAGCAGCCCGCGGGGGATCTCCTACAATGAGCAGTTCTTC. It translates to CASSPRGISYNEQFF.

The V call is TRBV28, the J call TRBJ2-7; unclear D gene. Germline assignment: CDR1 MDHEN and CDR2 SYDVKM. The CDR3 covers 15 residues. The V gene lost 2 bases and the J gene lost 3 bases, with 14 bases spanning the gap. CDR3 bases: TGTGCCAGCAGTTTAGGAGAAAGAAGTTACTACGAGCAGTACTTC. Translating gives CASSLGERSYYEQYF.

This rearrangement joins TRBV19 to TRBJ1-5; possibly TRBD1 for D (6 bases). Trimming left V 5 bases short and J 3 bases short, with 11 bases between. CDR1 LNHDA and CDR2 SQIVND come from the germline V gene (reference sequence). The CDR3 sequence is 14 residues long. The CDR3 region is CASSLTGFNQPQHF. For the CDR3, the DNA is TGTGCCAGTAGTCTGACAGGATTCAATCAGCCCCAGCATTTT.

The genes are TRBV27 and TRBJ2-1; 11 bases match TRBD2. Trimming took 6 bases from V and 4 from J; bases not matched to a gene: 5. Per germline, CDR1 MNHEY and CDR2 SMNVEV (reference sequence). The CDR3 totals 15 residues. The CDR3 coding sequence is TGTGCCAGCAGCTCGAGGACTAGCGGGTACAATGAGCAGTTCTTC. Encoded protein: CASSSRTSGYNEQFF.

J is TRBJ2-7 and V is TRBV20-1, with D uncertain. Germline V gene data show CDR1 as DFQATT and CDR2 as SNEGSKA (reference sequence). V shed 1 base and J shed 3 bases, with 4 bases lying between them. The CDR3 is made up of 11 amino acids. The CDR3: CSARGYYEQYF. The CDR3 nucleotides are TGCAGTGCTAGAGGCTACTACGAGCAGTACTTC.

The V call is TRBV10-3, the J call TRBJ1-5; TRBD1 aligns across 9 bases. Germline assignment: CDR1 ENHRY and CDR2 SYGVKD. With V trimmed by 11 bases and J by 11 bases, 16 bases remained unmatched. The CDR3 is made up of 14 amino acids. The CDR3 reads CAAQATGGPGAQHF. The CDR3 coding sequence is TGTGCCGCACAAGCGACAGGGGGGCCAGGGGCCCAGCATTTT.

V usage is TRBV19 and J usage is TRBJ2-7; possibly TRBD1 for D (5 bases). CDR1 is LNHDA and CDR2 is SQIVND in the germline V gene (reference sequence). Trimming shortened V by 0 bases and J by 9 bases, and 18 bases separated the two germline ends. The length of the CDR3 is 15 residues. The CDR3 nucleotides read TGTGCCAGTAGTATAGATCACGGACAAGCAGTAAGGCAGTACTTC. Amino acid sequence: CASSIDHGQAVRQYF.

The V and J genes are TRBV2 and TRBJ2-2, with 13 positions matching TRBD2. This CDR3 has 14 amino acids. Germline CDR1 reads SNHLY; CDR2 reads FYNNEI. CDR3 amino acids: CAGRLAGGTGELFF. The CDR3 nucleotides read TGTGCGGGAAGACTAGCGGGAGGCACCGGGGAGCTGTTTTTT.

This clone was counted a few times. The V call is TRBV10-3, the J call TRBJ2-2, with TRBD1 as a possible D gene (6 bases). This CDR3 is built from 16 residues. With 4 bases removed from V and 0 bases from J, the gap between germline ends came to 12 bases. The germline V gene has CDR1 ENHRY and CDR2 SYGVKD. The CDR3 loop reads CAISGQDTTNTGELFF. Written as DNA, the CDR3 is TGTGCCATCAGTGGACAGGACACTACGAACACCGGGGAGCTGTTTTTT.

V usage is TRBV6-5 and J usage is TRBJ2-3; 7 nucleotides agree with TRBD2. The trim removed 2 bases at V and 3 bases at J, leaving 5 bases unmatched. The V gene's germline CDR1 is MNHEY and CDR2 SVGAGI. CDR3 size: 15 residues. CDR3 sequence (DNA): TGTGCCAGCAGTTACCGGGCGGGAGCTACAGATACGCAGTATTTT. Residues: CASSYRAGATDTQYF.

The J gene is TRBJ2-3, the V gene TRBV27, with 11 positions matching TRBD2. Germline assignment: CDR1 MNHEY and CDR2 SMNVEV (reference sequence). The CDR3 runs to 15 residues. J gave up 3 bases and V 3 bases, and 2 bases lay outside the gene matches. The CDR3 DNA is TGTGCCAGCAGTTTGGGGACTAGCGGTACAGATACGCAGTATTTT. It is translated as CASSLGTSGTDTQYF.

Here the CDR3 DNA reads TGCGCCAGCAGCTTAGGGGTTAATGAGCAGTTCTTC. Encoded protein: CASSLGVNEQFF. The rearrangement joins TRBV5-1 to TRBJ2-1, with D possibly TRBD1 on 5 matching bases. The CDR3 length is 12 residues. V shed 2 bases and J shed 7 bases, with 7 bases lying between them. Germline CDR1 and CDR2: SGHRS and YFSETQ.

This chain connects TRBV12-5 to TRBJ2-1; TRBD1 aligns across 8 bases. CDR1 and CDR2 from the germline V gene are LGHNT and FRNRAP. V trimming: 1 base; J trimming: 7 bases; junction bases outside the gene matches: 9. CDR3 length equals 16 residues. The CDR3 DNA is TGTGCTAGTGGTTTGGGACAGGGGTTAGGGTGGAATGAGCAGTTCTTC. It codes for CASGLGQGLGWNEQFF.

J is TRBJ2-5 and V is TRBV5-6; possibly TRBD2 for D (6 bases). This CDR3 spans 13 amino acids. V was clipped by 1 base and J by 10 bases, with 14 bases between them. CDR1 SGHDT and CDR2 YYEEEE come from the germline V gene. CDR3 sequence reads: CASSLRPRGVQYF. The CDR3 nucleotides are TGTGCCAGCAGCTTGCGACCGCGGGGAGTCCAGTACTTC.